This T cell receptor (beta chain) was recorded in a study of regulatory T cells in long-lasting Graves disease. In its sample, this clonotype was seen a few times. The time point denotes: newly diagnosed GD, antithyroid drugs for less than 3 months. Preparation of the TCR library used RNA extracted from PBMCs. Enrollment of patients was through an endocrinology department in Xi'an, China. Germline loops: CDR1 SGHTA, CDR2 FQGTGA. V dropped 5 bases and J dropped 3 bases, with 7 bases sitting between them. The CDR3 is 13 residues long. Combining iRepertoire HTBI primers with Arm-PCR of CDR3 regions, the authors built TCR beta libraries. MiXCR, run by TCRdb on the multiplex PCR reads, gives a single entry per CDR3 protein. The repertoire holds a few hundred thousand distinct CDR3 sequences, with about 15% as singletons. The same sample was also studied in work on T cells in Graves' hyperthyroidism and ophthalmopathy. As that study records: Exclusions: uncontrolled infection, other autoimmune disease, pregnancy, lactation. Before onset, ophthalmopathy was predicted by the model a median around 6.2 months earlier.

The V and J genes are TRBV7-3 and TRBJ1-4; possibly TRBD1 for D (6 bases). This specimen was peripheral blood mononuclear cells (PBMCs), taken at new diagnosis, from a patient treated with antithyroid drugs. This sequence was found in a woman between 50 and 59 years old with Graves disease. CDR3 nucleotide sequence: TGTGCCAGCAGCAGGGGGGCTAATGAAAAACTGTTTTTT. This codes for CASSRGANEKLFF.